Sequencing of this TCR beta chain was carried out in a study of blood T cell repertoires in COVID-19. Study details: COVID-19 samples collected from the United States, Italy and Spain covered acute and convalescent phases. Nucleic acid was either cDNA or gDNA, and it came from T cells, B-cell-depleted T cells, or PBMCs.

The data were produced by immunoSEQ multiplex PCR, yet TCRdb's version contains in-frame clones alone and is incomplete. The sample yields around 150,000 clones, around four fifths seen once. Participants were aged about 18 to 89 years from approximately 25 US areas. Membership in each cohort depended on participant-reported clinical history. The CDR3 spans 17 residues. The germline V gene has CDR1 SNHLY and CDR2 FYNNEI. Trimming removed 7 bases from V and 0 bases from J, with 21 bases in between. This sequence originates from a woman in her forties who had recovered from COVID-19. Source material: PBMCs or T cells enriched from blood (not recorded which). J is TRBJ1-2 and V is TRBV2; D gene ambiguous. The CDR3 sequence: CASILGSRATSNYGYTF. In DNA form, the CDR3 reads TGTGCCAGCATCCTGGGCAGTCGCGCCACCTCTAACTATGGCTACACCTTC.